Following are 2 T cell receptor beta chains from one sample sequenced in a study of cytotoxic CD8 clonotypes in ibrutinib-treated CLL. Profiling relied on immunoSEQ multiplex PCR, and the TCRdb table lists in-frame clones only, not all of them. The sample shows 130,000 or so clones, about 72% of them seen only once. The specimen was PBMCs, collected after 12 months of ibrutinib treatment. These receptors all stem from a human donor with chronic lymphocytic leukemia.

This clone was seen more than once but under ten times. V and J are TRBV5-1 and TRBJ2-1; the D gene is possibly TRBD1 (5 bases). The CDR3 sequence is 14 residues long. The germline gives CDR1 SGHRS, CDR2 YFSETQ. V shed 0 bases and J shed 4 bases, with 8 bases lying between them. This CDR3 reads CASSLDDSYNEQFF. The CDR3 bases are TGCGCCAGCAGCTTGGACGACAGTTACAATGAGCAGTTCTTC.

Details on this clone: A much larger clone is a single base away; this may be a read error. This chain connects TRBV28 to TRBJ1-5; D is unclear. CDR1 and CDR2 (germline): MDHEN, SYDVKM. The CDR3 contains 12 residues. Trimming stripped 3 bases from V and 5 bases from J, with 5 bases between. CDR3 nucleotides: TGTGCCAGCAGTTTTTCAGATCAGCCCCAGCATTTT. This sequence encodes CASSFSDQPQHF. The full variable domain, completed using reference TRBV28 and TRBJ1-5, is DVKVTQSSRYLVKRTGEKVFLECVQDMDHENMFWYRQDPGLGLRLIYFSYDVKMKEKGDIPEGYSVSREKKERFSLILESASTNQTSMYLCASSFSDQPQHFGDGTRLSIL.